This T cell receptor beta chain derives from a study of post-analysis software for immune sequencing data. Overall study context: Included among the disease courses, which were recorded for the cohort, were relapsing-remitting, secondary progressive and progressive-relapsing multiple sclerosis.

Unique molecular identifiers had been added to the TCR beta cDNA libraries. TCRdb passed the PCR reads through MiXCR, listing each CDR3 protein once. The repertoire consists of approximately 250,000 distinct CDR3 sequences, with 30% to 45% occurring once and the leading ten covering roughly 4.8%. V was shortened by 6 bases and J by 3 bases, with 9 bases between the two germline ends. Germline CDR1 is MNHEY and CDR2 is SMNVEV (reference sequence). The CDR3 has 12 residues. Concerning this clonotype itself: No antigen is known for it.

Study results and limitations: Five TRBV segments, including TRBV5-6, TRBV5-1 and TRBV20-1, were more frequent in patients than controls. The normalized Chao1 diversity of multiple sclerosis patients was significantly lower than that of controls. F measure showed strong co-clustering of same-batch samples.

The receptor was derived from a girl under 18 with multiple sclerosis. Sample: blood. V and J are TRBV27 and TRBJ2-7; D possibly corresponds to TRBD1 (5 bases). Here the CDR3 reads CASRIGDYEQYF. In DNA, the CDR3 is TGTGCCAGCAGAATAGGGGACTACGAGCAGTACTTC.